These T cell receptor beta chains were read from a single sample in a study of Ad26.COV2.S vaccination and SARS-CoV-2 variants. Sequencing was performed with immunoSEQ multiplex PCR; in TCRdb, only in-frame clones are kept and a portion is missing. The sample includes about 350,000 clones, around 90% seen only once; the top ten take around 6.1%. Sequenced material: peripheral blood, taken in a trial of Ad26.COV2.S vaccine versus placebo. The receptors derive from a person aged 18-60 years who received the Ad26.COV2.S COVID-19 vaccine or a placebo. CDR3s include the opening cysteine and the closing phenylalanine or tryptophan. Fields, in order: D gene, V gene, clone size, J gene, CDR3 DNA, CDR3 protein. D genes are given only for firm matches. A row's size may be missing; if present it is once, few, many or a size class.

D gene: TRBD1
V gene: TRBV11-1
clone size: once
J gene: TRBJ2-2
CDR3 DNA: TGTGCCAGCAGCTTCAAGACAGGGCCCGCCGGGGAGCTGTTTTTT
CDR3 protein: CASSFKTGPAGELFF

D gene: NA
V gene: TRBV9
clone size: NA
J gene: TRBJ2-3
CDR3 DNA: TGTGCCAGCAGCGTAGATCACTCCCGGGGCGGGGGCACAGATACGCAGTATTTT
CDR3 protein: CASSVDHSRGGGTDTQYF

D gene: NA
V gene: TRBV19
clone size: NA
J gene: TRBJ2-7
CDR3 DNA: TGTGCCAGTAGTGTGAGCTCCTACGAGCAGTACTTC
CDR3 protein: CASSVSSYEQYF

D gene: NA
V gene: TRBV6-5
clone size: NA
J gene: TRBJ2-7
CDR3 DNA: TGTGCCAGCAACAAACAGGGTGAGGCCTACGAGCAGTACTTC
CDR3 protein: CASNKQGEAYEQYF

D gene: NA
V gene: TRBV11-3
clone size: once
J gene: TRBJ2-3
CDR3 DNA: TGTGCCAGCAGCTGGGGATCACACCCTAGTATCGACACAGATACGCAGTATTTT
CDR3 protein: CASSWGSHPSIDTDTQYF

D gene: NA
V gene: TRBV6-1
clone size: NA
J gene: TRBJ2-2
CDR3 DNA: TGTGCCAGCAGTGAAGCAGTCGGGGGCGGGGAGCTGTTTTTT
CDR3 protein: CASSEAVGGGELFF

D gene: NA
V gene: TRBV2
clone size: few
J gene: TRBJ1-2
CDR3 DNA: TGTGCCAGCAGTGATCTGAGCCCTAAAACAGGGAACTATGGCTACACCTTC
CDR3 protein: CASSDLSPKTGNYGYTF

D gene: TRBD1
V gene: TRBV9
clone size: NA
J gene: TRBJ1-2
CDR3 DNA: TGTGCCAGCAGCGCCGGGACAGCCCAATCGCACGGCTACACCTTC
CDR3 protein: CASSAGTAQSHGYTF

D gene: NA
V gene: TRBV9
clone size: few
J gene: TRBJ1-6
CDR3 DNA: TGTGCCAGCAGCCTAGGGCCGGAGGGATCACCCCTCCACTTT
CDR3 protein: CASSLGPEGSPLHF

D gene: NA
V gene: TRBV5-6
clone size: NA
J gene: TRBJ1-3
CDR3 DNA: TGTGCCAGCAGCTTGTTTGCCGACCAAATCTTTATTGGAAACACCATATATTTT
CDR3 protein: CASSLFADQIFIGNTIYF

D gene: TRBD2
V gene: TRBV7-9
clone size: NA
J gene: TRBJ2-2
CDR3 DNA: TGTGCCAGCAGACCACTCGGGACTAGTAACACCGGGGAGCTGTTTTTT
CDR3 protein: CASRPLGTSNTGELFF

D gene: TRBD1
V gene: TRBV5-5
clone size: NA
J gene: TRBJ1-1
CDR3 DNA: TGTGCCAGCTGGAGGGGGCGCTTGGACACTGAAGCTTTCTTT
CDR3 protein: CASWRGRLDTEAFF

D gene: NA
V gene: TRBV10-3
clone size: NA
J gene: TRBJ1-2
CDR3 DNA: TGTGCCATCAGTGACGGGTTGGGTGGCTACACCTTC
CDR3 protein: CAISDGLGGYTF

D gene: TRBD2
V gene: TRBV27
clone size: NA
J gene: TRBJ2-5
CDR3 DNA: TGTGCCAGCAGTCTTCGACTAGCGGGAAGTGAGACCCAGTACTTC
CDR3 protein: CASSLRLAGSETQYF

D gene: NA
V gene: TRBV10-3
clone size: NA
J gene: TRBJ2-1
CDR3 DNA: TGTGCCATCAGTGAGCCCGACCTGACGGGCAATGAGCAGTTCTTC
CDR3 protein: CAISEPDLTGNEQFF

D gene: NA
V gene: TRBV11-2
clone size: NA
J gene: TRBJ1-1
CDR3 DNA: TGTGCCAGCAGCCTGGGGCCATACACTGAAGCTTTCTTT
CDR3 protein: CASSLGPYTEAFF

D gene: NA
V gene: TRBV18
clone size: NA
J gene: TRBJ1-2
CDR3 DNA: TGTGCCAGCTCACTCCGGGACAACTATGGCTACACCTTC
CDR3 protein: CASSLRDNYGYTF

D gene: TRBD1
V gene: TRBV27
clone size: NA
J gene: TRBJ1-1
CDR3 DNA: TGTGCCAGCAGTTTATCGGACAGGGGCACTGAAGCTTTCTTT
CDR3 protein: CASSLSDRGTEAFF

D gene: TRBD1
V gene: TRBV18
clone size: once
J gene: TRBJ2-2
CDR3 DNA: TGTGCCAGCTCATCCTCCGGGACAGTCAACACCGGGGAGCTGTTTTTT
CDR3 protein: CASSSSGTVNTGELFF

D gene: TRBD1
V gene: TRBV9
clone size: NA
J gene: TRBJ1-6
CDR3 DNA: TGTGCCAGCCGAACCGAGACAGGGCGGAATTCACCCCTCCACTTT
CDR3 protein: CASRTETGRNSPLHF

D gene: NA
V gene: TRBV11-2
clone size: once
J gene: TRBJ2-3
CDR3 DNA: TGTGCCAGCAGCCCAATGCCGGGGGACACAGATACGCAGTATTTT
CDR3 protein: CASSPMPGDTDTQYF

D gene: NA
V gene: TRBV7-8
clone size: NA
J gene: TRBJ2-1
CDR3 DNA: TGTGCCAGCAGCCGACTAGTAGGAATGTACAATGAGCAGTTCTTC
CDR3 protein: CASSRLVGMYNEQFF

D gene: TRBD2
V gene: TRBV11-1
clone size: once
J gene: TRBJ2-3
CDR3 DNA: TGTGCCAGCGAAGGACTAGCGGGGTTAGATACGCAGTATTTT
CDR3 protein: CASEGLAGLDTQYF

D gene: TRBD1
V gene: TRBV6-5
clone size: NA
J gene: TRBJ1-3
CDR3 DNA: TGTGCCAGCAGTATGGACAGGGACGGTGGAAACACCATATATTTT
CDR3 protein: CASSMDRDGGNTIYF

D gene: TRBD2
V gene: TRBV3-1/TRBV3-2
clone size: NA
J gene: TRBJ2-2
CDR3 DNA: TGTGCCAGCAGCCATCTCCTACTAGCGGGAGGAAACACCGGGGAGCTGTTTTTT
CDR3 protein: CASSHLLLAGGNTGELFF

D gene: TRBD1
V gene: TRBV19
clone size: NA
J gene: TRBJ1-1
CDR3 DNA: TGTGCCAGTAGTATAGGGCCTGGACAGGCTGGAGCTTTCTTT
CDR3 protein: CASSIGPGQAGAFF

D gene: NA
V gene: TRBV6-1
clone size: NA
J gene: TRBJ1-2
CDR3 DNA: TGTGCCAGCAGTGAAGGGCCAGACGGCTATGGCTACACCTTC
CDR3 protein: CASSEGPDGYGYTF

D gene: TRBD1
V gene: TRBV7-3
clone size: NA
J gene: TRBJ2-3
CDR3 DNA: TGTGCCAGCAGCTCACCGACAGGGGGTAATGCGCAGTATTTT
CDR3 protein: CASSSPTGGNAQYF

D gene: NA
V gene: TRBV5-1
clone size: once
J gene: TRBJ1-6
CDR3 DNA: TGCGCCAGCAGCTTGGGGGATTTGAATTCACCCCTCCACTTT
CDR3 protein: CASSLGDLNSPLHF

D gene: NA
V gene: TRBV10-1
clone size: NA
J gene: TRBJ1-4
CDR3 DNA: TGCGCCAGCAGTGTACAGGGCGGAAAACTGTTTTTT
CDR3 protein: CASSVQGGKLFF

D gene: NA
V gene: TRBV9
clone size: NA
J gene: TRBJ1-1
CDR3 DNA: TGTGCCAGCAGCGTATCATCCCACAGGGCCTTAAGTGAAGCTTTCTTT
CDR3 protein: CASSVSSHRALSEAFF

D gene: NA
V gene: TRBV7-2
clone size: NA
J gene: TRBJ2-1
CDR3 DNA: TGTGCCAGCAGCTCCCACGACCGAGCCTACAATGAGCAGTTCTTC
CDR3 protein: CASSSHDRAYNEQFF

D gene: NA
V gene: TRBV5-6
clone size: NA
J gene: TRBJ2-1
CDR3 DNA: TGTGCCAGCAGCTTGGGGCAGGGACTGTACAATGAGCAGTTCTTC
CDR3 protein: CASSLGQGLYNEQFF

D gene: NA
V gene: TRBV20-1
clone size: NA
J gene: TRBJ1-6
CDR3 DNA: TGCAGTGCTAGCCTGGGGTCACCCCTCCACTTT
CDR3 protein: CSASLGSPLHF

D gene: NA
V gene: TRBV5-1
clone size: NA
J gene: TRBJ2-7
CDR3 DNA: TGCGCCAGCAGCCGGGCGGAGGGGCCCCACTCCTACGAGCAGTACTTC
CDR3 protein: CASSRAEGPHSYEQYF

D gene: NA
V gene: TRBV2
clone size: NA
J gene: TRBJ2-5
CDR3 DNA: TGTGCCAGCAGTGAATTCGGGGGGCGGGTAGAGACCCAGTACTTC
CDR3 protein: CASSEFGGRVETQYF

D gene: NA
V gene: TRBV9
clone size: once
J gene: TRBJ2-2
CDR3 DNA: TGTGCCAGCAGCCCAACACCGCAGGTCACCGGGGAGCTGTTTTTT
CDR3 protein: CASSPTPQVTGELFF

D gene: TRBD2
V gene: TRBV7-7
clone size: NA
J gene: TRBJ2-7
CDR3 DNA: TGTGCTAGCAGCCCGGGACTAGGGAGAGACGAGCAGTACTTC
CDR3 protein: CASSPGLGRDEQYF

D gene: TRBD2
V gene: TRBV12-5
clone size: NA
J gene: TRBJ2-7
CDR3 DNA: TGTGCTAGTGGTTTGGGGACTAGGGGCTACGAGCAGTACTTC
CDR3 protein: CASGLGTRGYEQYF

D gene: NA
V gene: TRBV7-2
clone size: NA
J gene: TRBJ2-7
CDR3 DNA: TGTGCCAGCAGCTCCCACCCCGGGCCTTACGAGCAGTACTTC
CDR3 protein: CASSSHPGPYEQYF

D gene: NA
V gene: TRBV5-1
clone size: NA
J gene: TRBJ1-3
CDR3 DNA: TGCGCCAGCAGCTCTGCAGTTGGACAGTCCTCTGGAAACACCATATATTTT
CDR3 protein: CASSSAVGQSSGNTIYF

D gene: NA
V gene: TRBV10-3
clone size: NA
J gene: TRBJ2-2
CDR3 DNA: TGTGCCATCAGGATAGGGTTAGACACCGGGGAGCTGTTTTTT
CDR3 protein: CAIRIGLDTGELFF

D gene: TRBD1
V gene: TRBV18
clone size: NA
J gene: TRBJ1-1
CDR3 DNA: TGTGCCAGCTCACTTAAACAGGGGATGAACACTGAAGCTTTCTTT
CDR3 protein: CASSLKQGMNTEAFF

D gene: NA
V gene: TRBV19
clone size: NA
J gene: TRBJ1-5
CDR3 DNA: TGTGCCAGTAGTATGCTACGAGGCGGTAGCAATCAGCCCCAGCATTTT
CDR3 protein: CASSMLRGGSNQPQHF

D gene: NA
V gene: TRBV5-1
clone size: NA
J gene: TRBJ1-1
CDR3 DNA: TGCGCCAGCAGAGAGACTCCGAACACTGAAGCTTTCTTT
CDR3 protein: CASRETPNTEAFF

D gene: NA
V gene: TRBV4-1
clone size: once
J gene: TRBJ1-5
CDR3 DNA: TGCGCCAGCAGCCAAGTCGGCGTCGGGGGCGTGGGTAGCAATCAGCCCCAGCATTTT
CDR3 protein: CASSQVGVGGVGSNQPQHF

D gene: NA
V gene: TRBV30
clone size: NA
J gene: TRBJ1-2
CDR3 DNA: TGTGCCTGGAGTCTAGCGCATAGGAGCTATGGCTACACCTTC
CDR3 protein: CAWSLAHRSYGYTF

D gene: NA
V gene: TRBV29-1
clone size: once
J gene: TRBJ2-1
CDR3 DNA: TGCAGCGTTGCTGGGGGTAACTCCTACAATGAGCAGTTCTTC
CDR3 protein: CSVAGGNSYNEQFF

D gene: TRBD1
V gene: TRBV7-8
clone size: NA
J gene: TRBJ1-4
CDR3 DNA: TGTGCCAGCAGCTTCCCCAGACAGGGTAATAATGAAAAACTGTTTTTT
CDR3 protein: CASSFPRQGNNEKLFF

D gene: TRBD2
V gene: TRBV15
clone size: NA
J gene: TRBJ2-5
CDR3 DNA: TGTGCCACCAGCCCTACCGGACTAGCGGTCCAAGAGACCCAGTACTTC
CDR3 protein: CATSPTGLAVQETQYF

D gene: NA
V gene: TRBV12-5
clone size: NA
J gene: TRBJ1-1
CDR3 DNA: TGTGCTAGTCAGGGAGGAGGTTTCACTGAAGCTTTCTTT
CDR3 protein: CASQGGGFTEAFF

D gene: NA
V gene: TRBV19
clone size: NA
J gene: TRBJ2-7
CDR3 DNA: TGTGCCAGTAGTATAAGTGGGCTTGAGCAGTACTTC
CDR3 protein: CASSISGLEQYF

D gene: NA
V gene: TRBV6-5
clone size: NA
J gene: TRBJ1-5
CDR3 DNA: TGTGCCACCAGAAGGGGAGGAGATCAGCCCCAGCATTTT
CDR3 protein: CATRRGGDQPQHF

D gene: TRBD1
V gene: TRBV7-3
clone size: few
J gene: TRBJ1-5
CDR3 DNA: TGTGCCAGCAGCCTCGGACAGGCCAGCAATCAGCCCCAGCATTTT
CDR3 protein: CASSLGQASNQPQHF

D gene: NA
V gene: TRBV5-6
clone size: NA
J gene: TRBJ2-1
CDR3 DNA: TGTGCCCCCTCTGTATGGGGCTTCAACAATGAGCAGTTCTTC
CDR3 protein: CAPSVWGFNNEQFF

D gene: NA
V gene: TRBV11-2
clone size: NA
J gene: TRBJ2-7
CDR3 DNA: TGTGCCAGCAGCCCTCGATCCCGGGGCCCCTACGAGCAGTACTTC
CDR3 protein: CASSPRSRGPYEQYF

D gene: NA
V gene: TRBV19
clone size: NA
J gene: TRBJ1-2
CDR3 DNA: TGTGCCAGTAGCATTGGGAGGGCCGGCTACACCTTC
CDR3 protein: CASSIGRAGYTF

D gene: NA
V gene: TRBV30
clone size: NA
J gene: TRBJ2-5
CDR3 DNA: TGTGCCTGGAGTAACCAACAAGAGACCCAGTACTTC
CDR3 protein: CAWSNQQETQYF

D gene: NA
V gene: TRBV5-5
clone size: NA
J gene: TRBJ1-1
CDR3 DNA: TGTGCCAGCAGCTTGGTGGGCAGAACGAACACTGAAGCTTTCTTT
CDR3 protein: CASSLVGRTNTEAFF